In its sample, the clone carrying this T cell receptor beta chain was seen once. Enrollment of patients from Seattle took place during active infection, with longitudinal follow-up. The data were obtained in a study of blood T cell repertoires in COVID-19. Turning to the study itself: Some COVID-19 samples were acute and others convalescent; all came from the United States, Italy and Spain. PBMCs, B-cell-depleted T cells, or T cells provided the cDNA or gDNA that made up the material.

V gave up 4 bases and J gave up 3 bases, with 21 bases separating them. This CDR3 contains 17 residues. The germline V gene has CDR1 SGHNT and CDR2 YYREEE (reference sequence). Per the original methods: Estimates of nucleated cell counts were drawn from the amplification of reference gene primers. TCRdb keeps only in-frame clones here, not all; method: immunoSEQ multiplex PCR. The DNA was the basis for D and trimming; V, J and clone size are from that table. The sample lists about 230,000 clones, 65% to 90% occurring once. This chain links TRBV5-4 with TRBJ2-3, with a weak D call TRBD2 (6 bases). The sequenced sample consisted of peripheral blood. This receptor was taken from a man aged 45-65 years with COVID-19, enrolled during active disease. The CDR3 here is CASSGNKGTPTTDTQYF. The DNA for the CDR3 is TGTGCCAGCAGCGGAAACAAAGGGACTCCAACGACAGATACGCAGTATTTT.